Judged by abundance, the clone carrying this T cell receptor beta chain is medium-sized. The sample originates from a study of immune heterogeneity within non-small cell lung tumors. Template was bulk tumor genomic DNA, 450 to 750 ng per sample. Biopsy collection occurred during surgery, with several far-apart biopsies per primary tumor. Patients underwent curative surgery for untreated, newly diagnosed non-small cell lung cancer. A first 10-cycle multiplex round used 32 V-gene and 13 J-gene primers on TCR beta CDR3. One entry per CDR3 protein, called by TCRdb with MiXCR from the multiplex PCR reads. The sample shows about 12,000 distinct CDR3 sequences, around a fifth of them seen only once. The CDR3 totals 15 residues. CDR1 is WSHSY, CDR2 SAAADI, per germline. The J segment lost 4 bases and the V segment lost 0 bases, leaving 5 bases of the junction unmatched.

The chain is built from TRBV10-2 and TRBJ1-2, with 7 bases matching TRBD1. This TCR came from a man between 60 and 75 years old with non-small cell lung cancer. The specimen was lung tumor tissue. The CDR3 loop reads CASSESRGTAYGYTF. The CDR3 bases are TGCGCCAGCAGTGAGTCGAGAGGGACAGCCTATGGCTACACCTTC.